Presented here are 30 T cell receptor beta chains from one specimen sequenced in a study of identifying expanded T cells in peripheral blood. Repertoires were generated with immunoSEQ multiplex PCR, while TCRdb's copy carries only in-frame clones and drops some. The sample lists under 130,000 clones, roughly 89% seen once, with less than 20% in the top ten. Input material: blood. The receptors originated from a person between 18 and 75 years old in good health.

This chain connects TRBV6-5 to TRBJ2-2; D unresolved. V was shortened by 6 bases and J by 6 bases, with 11 bases between the two germline ends. This CDR3 comprises 13 residues. Germline V CDR1 and CDR2: MNHEY, SVGAGI. CDR3 residues: CASSASWAGELFF. The CDR3 nucleotides are TGTGCCAGCAGCGCAAGCTGGGCCGGGGAGCTGTTTTTT.

This clone showed up just once. The genes are TRBV5-1 and TRBJ2-7; D possibly corresponds to TRBD1 (5 bases). The germline CDR1 and CDR2 sequences are SGHRS and YFSETQ. The CDR3 spans 14 residues. Trimming cost V 0 bases and J 3 bases, with 10 bases left between them. The CDR3 loop reads CASSLGQMIYEQYF. CDR3 nucleotide sequence: TGCGCCAGCAGCTTGGGACAGATGATCTACGAGCAGTACTTC.

V gene TRBV7-2 combines with J gene TRBJ1-1; D is undetermined. The germline V gene encodes CDR1 SGHTA and CDR2 FQGNSA. Deletions cut 1 base from V and 0 bases from J, with 9 bases between. There are 15 residues in the CDR3. The CDR3 DNA follows: TGTGCCAGCAGCTTAGGACCGGCTATGAACACTGAAGCTTTCTTT. It translates to CASSLGPAMNTEAFF.

V gene TRBV5-1 combines with J gene TRBJ2-5; 8 bases are shared with TRBD2. The CDR3 is 16 amino acids. Losses at the gene ends were 1 base for V and 1 base for J; bases not matched to a gene: 6. Germline values: CDR1 SGHRS, CDR2 YFSETQ. Here the CDR3 reads CASSLIQRGPQETQYF. The CDR3 DNA sequence: TGCGCCAGCAGCTTGATCCAGCGGGGGCCCCAAGAGACCCAGTACTTC.

J is TRBJ1-4 and V is TRBV10-3; D uncertain. The CDR3 is 16 residues long. CDR1 is ENHRY, CDR2 SYGVKD, per germline. V lost 0 bases to trimming and J lost 7 bases, with 15 bases between them. CDR3 coding DNA: TGTGCCATCAGTGAGTCAGGTGTGCGCTTGGGTGAAAAACTGTTTTTT. Protein sequence: CAISESGVRLGEKLFF.

J is TRBJ2-3 and V is TRBV5-8; perhaps D is TRBD1 or TRBD2 (7 bases each). The germline V gene encodes CDR1 SGHTS and CDR2 YDEGEE. This CDR3 has 15 amino acids. Trimming stripped 4 bases from V and 4 bases from J, with 16 bases between. The CDR3 coding sequence is TGTGCCAGCAGCCTATCAGGGGGGGCTCCAGATACGCAGTATTTT. Translation: CASSLSGGAPDTQYF.

This chain connects TRBV5-1 to TRBJ2-3; D call uncertain. CDR1 SGHRS and CDR2 YFSETQ come from the germline V gene. V was clipped by 9 bases and J by 0 bases, with 11 bases between them. This CDR3 is built from 13 residues. The CDR3 is CATRSTSTDTQYF. DNA of the CDR3: TGCGCCACCAGGTCAACTAGCACAGATACGCAGTATTTT.

The chain carries TRBV9 and TRBJ2-2; no clear D. Deletions cut 3 bases from V and 3 bases from J, with 6 bases between. The CDR3 spans 13 residues. Germline CDR1 reads SGDLS; CDR2 reads YYNGEE. CDR3 loop: CASSDQYTGELFF. The CDR3 DNA sequence: TGTGCCAGCAGCGATCAGTACACCGGGGAGCTGTTTTTT.

The genes are TRBV4-3 and TRBJ2-7; the D gene is possibly TRBD2 (6 bases). Germline CDR1 LGHNA, CDR2 YSLEER. The CDR3 is made up of 15 amino acids. V was pared by 1 base and J by 5 bases, with 15 bases between. The CDR3 bases are TGCGCCAGCAGCCAAGGTCGGGGGTGGGGTCACGAGCAGTACTTC. Protein: CASSQGRGWGHEQYF.

A single count supports this clone. V gene TRBV10-3 combines with J gene TRBJ1-1; 8 nucleotides align to TRBD1. V shed 4 bases, J shed 5 bases, and the junction held 6 bases outside the gene matches. The CDR3 loop spans 14 amino acids. The germline V gene encodes CDR1 ENHRY and CDR2 SYGVKD. CDR3 sequence reads: CAISGTGRGTEAFF. In nucleotides, the CDR3 is TGTGCCATCAGTGGGACAGGGAGAGGGACTGAAGCTTTCTTT.

The chain employs TRBV6-6 and TRBJ2-5; TRBD2 aligns across 9 bases. Trimming removed 5 bases from V and 2 bases from J; junction bases left unmatched: 6. CDR1 is MNHNY, CDR2 SVGAGI, per germline (reference sequence). This CDR3 has 15 residues. CDR3 sequence: CASSTTSGTQETQYF. CDR3 DNA sequence: TGTGCCAGCAGTACGACTAGCGGTACACAAGAGACCCAGTACTTC.

The J gene is TRBJ2-5, the V gene TRBV7-8, with 11 bases identical to TRBD2. The V segment lost 1 base and the J segment 5 bases; nucleotides outside the gene matches: 6. This CDR3 is built from 16 residues. Germline V lookup: CDR1 SGHVS, CDR2 FQNEAQ. CDR3 nucleotides: TGTGCCAGCAGCTTAGACCTAGCGGGGGGTATCGAGACCCAGTACTTC. Amino acids: CASSLDLAGGIETQYF. Combining the CDR3 with reference TRBV7-8 and TRBJ2-5 gives the whole variable domain GAGVSQSPRYKVAKRGQDVALRCDPISGHVSLFWYQQALGQGPEFLTYFQNEAQLDKSGLPSDRFFAERPEGSVSTLKIQRTQQEDSAVYLCASSLDLAGGIETQYFGPGTRLLVL.

J is TRBJ2-3 and V is TRBV5-6, with D uncertain. The germline gives CDR1 SGHDT, CDR2 YYEEEE. Trimming took off 1 base at V and 5 bases at J, with 17 bases between the two ends. This CDR3 contains 16 residues. CDR3 bases: TGTGCCAGCAGCTTGTGGTTGCCAACCTCGGTAGATACGCAGTATTTT. It translates to CASSLWLPTSVDTQYF.

The chain uses TRBV7-9 and TRBJ2-3, with 9 bases fitting TRBD1. CDR3 length: 13 residues. The V gene's germline CDR1 is SEHNR and CDR2 FQNEAQ (reference sequence). J lost 5 bases, V lost 5 bases, and 2 bases had no gene match. The CDR3 sequence: CASSRTGVDTQYF. CDR3 DNA sequence: TGTGCCAGCAGCAGGACAGGGGTAGATACGCAGTATTTT.

The V call is TRBV7-8, the J call TRBJ2-7; D may correspond to TRBD1 or TRBD2 (5 bases each). CDR3 length: 17 amino acids. Germline CDR1 SGHVS, CDR2 FQNEAQ. V lost 0 bases to trimming and J lost 0 bases, with 15 bases between them. DNA for the CDR3: TGTGCCAGCAGCTTAGCCCCCTCGGCAGGGAGCTCCTACGAGCAGTACTTC. Its translation is CASSLAPSAGSSYEQYF. The full variable domain, rest sourced from reference TRBV7-8 and TRBJ2-7, is GAGVSQSPRYKVAKRGQDVALRCDPISGHVSLFWYQQALGQGPEFLTYFQNEAQLDKSGLPSDRFFAERPEGSVSTLKIQRTQQEDSAVYLCASSLAPSAGSSYEQYFGPGTRLTVT.

In regard to this clone: A junction end diverges from the germline sequence, so it may reflect a read error. This sequence joins TRBV7-2 and TRBJ2-4, with D unclear. The CDR3 contains 14 residues. CDR1 is SGHTA and CDR2 is FQGNSA in the germline V gene. The CDR3 spells CASRLASVKNIQYF. DNA for the CDR3: TGTGCCAGCAGATTAGCCTCAGTCAAAAACATTCAGTACTTC.

The gene calls are TRBV18 and TRBJ2-5, with 7 positions matching TRBD1. The CDR3 has 14 residues. CDR1 is KGHSH, CDR2 LQKENI, per germline. The trim removed 8 bases at V and 1 base at J, leaving 7 bases unmatched. The CDR3 protein is CASRTRDSQETQYF. In DNA form, the CDR3 reads TGTGCCAGCCGGACCCGGGACAGCCAAGAGACCCAGTACTTC.

CDR3 sequence reads: CASSPREGGPSTDTQYF. CDR3 sequence (DNA): TGTGCCAGCAGCCCCCGGGAAGGGGGGCCTAGCACAGATACGCAGTATTTT. This chain uses TRBV5-4 with TRBJ2-3, with D tentatively TRBD1 or TRBD2 (6 bases each). The V gene lost 4 bases and the J gene lost 0 bases, with 18 bases spanning the gap. The CDR3 contains 17 residues. Germline V CDR1 and CDR2: SGHNT, YYREEE (reference sequence).

This clone occurred once. The same CDR3 arises from other DNA sequences in this sample as well. The chain combines TRBV6-5 with TRBJ1-2; no clear D. In germline, CDR1 is MNHEY, CDR2 SVGAGI. V was pared by 2 bases and J by 7 bases, with 5 bases between. CDR3 size: 11 residues. The CDR3 region is CASSYMGGYTF. The CDR3 DNA reads as TGTGCCAGCAGTTACATGGGTGGCTACACCTTC.

V usage is TRBV4-3 and J usage is TRBJ1-6; D unclear. CDR3 size: 21 residues. Germline V CDR1 and CDR2: LGHNA, YSLEER. V gave up 0 bases and J gave up 0 bases, with 21 bases separating them. The CDR3 is CASSQDGPGIFPSSYNSPLHF. The CDR3 DNA reads TGCGCCAGCAGCCAAGACGGGCCGGGAATTTTTCCGAGCTCCTATAATTCACCCCTCCACTTT.

V usage is TRBV2 and J usage is TRBJ1-4; no firm D call. The germline V gene has CDR1 SNHLY and CDR2 FYNNEI. Between the trimmed V and J ends, which lost 6 bases and 7 bases, there was a span of 18 bases. The length of the CDR3 is 15 residues. The CDR3: CASRTSRGPTEKLFF. CDR3 nucleotides: TGTGCCAGCAGAACAAGTCGAGGGCCTACTGAAAAACTGTTTTTT.

The chain employs TRBV5-4 and TRBJ2-5; 9 bases match TRBD1. The CDR3 covers 17 residues. Germline-derived CDR1 and CDR2 are SGHNT and YYREEE (reference sequence). V shed 4 bases and J 4 bases; nucleotides not matched to a gene: 14. The CDR3 loop is CASSPRIGTGIGETQYF. CDR3 nucleotides: TGTGCCAGCAGCCCTAGAATCGGGACAGGGATAGGAGAGACCCAGTACTTC. The variable domain in full, completed from reference TRBV5-4 and TRBJ2-5, reads ETGVTQSPTHLIKTRGQQVTLRCSSQSGHNTVSWYQQALGQGPQFIFQYYREEENGRGNFPPRFSGLQFPNYSSELNVNALELDDSALYLCASSPRIGTGIGETQYFGPGTRLLVL.

The chain is built from TRBV18 and TRBJ2-5; TRBD2 is a possible D gene (5 bases). CDR3 length equals 16 residues. Germline V gene lookup returns CDR1 KGHSH and CDR2 LQKENI. V lost 6 bases to trimming and J lost 0 bases, with 17 bases between them. In DNA, the CDR3 is TGTGCCAGCTCCCGACCTAAGGTAGCGCACCAAGAGACCCAGTACTTC. It encodes CASSRPKVAHQETQYF.

The chain has TRBV6-1 and TRBJ2-5, with TRBD1 matching 8 bases. Germline CDR1 and CDR2: MNHNS and SASEGT. V gave up 6 bases and J gave up 4 bases; unmatched junction bases: 4. The CDR3 is 13 residues long. CDR3 DNA sequence: TGTGCCAGCAGAACAGGGGGATCAGAGACCCAGTACTTC. Protein sequence: CASRTGGSETQYF.

This sequence joins TRBV11-2 and TRBJ1-2; D remains unclear. The V gene's germline CDR1 is SGHAT and CDR2 FQNNGV. V dropped 3 bases and J dropped 6 bases, with 8 bases sitting between them. This CDR3 contains 12 residues. CDR3 bases: TGTGCCAGCAGCTTTCACGGGAATGGCTACACCTTC. Protein product: CASSFHGNGYTF.

The chain carries TRBV9 and TRBJ2-1; no reliable D call. Germline values: CDR1 SGDLS, CDR2 YYNGEE. The CDR3 extends over 11 amino acids. The V end lost 4 bases, the J end lost 7 bases, and 6 bases lay between the germline ends. DNA of the CDR3: TGTGCCAGCAGCCTGGGGAATGAGCAGTTCTTC. Its protein product is CASSLGNEQFF. Drawing the rest from reference TRBV9 and TRBJ2-1, the complete variable domain is DSGVTQTPKHLITATGQRVTLRCSPRSGDLSVYWYQQSLDQGLQFLIQYYNGEERAKGNILERFSAQQFPDLHSELNLSSLELGDSALYFCASSLGNEQFFGPGTRLTVL.

In its sample, this clone was seen once. The CDR3 DNA sequence: TGTGCCAGCAGTTTAGATCCGGGACCTCAGAGGCCCCAGCATTTT. It specifies CASSLDPGPQRPQHF. This chain connects TRBV27 to TRBJ1-5; a possible D gene is TRBD1 (5 bases). The germline CDR1 and CDR2 sequences are MNHEY and SMNVEV (reference sequence). The V end was cut by 2 bases, the J end by 9 bases, with 17 bases between. CDR3 length equals 15 residues.

The chain couples TRBV5-1 to TRBJ2-7; 11 positions match TRBD1. The length of the CDR3 is 14 residues. Germline assignment: CDR1 SGHRS and CDR2 YFSETQ. Trimming at V came to 4 bases and at J to 3 bases, leaving 3 bases not matched to a gene. The CDR3, as DNA: TGCGCCAGCAGCGTGGGACAGGGGGGCTACGAGCAGTACTTC. It encodes CASSVGQGGYEQYF.

The chain uses TRBV6-5 and TRBJ2-2; D is perhaps TRBD2 (5 bases). CDR1 is MNHEY, CDR2 SVGAGI, per germline. The V end lost 2 bases, the J end lost 7 bases, and 17 bases lay between the germline ends. The CDR3 spans 16 residues. The CDR3 region has the DNA TGTGCCAGCAGTTACGGTCAGACACTAGAGGGCGGGGAGCTGTTTTTT. Translated: CASSYGQTLEGGELFF.

The chain carries TRBV6-5 and TRBJ1-2; weak D call: TRBD1 (5 bases). V lost 5 bases and J lost 8, with 15 bases in between. The CDR3 loop spans 13 amino acids. CDR1 is MNHEY and CDR2 is SVGAGI in the germline V gene. CDR3 residues: CASSPDRLKGYTF. The CDR3 DNA sequence: TGTGCCAGCAGTCCTGACAGACTGAAAGGCTACACCTTC.